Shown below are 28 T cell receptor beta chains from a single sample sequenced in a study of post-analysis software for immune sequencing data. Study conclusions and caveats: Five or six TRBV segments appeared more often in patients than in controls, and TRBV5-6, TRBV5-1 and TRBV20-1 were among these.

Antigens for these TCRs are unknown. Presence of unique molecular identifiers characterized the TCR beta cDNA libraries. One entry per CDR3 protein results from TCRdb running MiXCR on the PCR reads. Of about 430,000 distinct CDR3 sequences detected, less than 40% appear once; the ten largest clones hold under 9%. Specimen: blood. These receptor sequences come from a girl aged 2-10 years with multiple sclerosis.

The CDR3 is CASSLARKPQHF. In nucleotides, the CDR3 is TGTGCCAGCAGTTTAGCACGAAAGCCCCAGCATTTT. This rearrangement joins TRBV28 to TRBJ1-5; D is uncertain. This CDR3 is 12 amino acids long. Germline CDR1 MDHEN, CDR2 SYDVKM. The V end was cut by 2 bases, the J end by 8 bases, with 7 bases between.

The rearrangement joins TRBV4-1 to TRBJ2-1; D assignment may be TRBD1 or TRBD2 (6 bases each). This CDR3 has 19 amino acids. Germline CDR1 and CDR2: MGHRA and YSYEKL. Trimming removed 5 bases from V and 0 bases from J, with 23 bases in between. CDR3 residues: CASSSRLGGLVPSYNEQFF. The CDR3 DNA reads TGCGCCAGCAGCTCCAGGCTGGGGGGCCTAGTCCCCTCCTACAATGAGCAGTTCTTC.

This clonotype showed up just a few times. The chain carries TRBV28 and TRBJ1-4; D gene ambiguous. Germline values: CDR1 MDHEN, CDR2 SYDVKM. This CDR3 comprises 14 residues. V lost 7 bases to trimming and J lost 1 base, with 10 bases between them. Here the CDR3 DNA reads TGTGCCAGCAACCTGGGGATAACTAATGAAAAACTGTTTTTT. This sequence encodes CASNLGITNEKLFF.

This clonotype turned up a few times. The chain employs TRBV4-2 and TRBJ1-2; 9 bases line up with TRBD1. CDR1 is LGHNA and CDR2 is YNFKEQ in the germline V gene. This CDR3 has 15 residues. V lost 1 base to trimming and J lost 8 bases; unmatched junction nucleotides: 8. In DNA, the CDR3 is TGTGCCAGCAGCCAAGGGGACAGGGATTTGAGGGGCTACACCTTC. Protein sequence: CASSQGDRDLRGYTF.

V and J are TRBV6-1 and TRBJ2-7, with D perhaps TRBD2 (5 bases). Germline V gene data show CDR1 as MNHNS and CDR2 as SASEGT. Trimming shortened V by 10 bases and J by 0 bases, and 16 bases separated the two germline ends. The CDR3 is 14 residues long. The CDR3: CATNPSGRSYEQYF. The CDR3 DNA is TGTGCCACCAACCCGAGCGGACGCTCCTACGAGCAGTACTTC.

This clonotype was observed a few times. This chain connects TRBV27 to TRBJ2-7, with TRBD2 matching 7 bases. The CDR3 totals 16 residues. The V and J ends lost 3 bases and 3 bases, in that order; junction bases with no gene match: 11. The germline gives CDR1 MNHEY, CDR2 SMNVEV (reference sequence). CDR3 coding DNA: TGTGCCAGCAGTTTGGCGTTTGGCGGGAGTTACTACGAGCAGTACTTC. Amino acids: CASSLAFGGSYYEQYF.

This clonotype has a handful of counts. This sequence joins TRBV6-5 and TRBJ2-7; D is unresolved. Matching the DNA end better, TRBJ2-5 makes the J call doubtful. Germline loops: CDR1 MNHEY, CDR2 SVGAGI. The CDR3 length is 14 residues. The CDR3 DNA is TGTGCCAGCAGATACCAGTCCGGCCTAGAGACCCAGTACTTC. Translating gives CASRYQSGLETQYF.

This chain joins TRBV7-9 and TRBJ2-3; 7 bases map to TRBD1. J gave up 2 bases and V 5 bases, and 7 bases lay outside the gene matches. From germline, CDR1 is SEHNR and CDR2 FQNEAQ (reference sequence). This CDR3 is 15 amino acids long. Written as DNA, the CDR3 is TGTGCCAGCAGCGCTACAGGGGCCTACACAGATACGCAGTATTTT. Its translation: CASSATGAYTDTQYF. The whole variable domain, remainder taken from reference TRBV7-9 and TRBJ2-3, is DTGVSQNPRHKITKRGQNVTFRCDPISEHNRLYWYRQTLGQGPEFLTYFQNEAQLEKSRLLSDRFSAERPKGSFSTLEIQRTEQGDSAMYLCASSATGAYTDTQYFGPGTRLTVL.

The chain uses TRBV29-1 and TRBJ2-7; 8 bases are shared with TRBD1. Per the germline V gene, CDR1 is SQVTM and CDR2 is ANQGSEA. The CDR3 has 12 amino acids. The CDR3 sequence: CNIRQGRYEQYF. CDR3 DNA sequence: TGCAACATCCGACAGGGGCGGTACGAGCAGTACTTC.

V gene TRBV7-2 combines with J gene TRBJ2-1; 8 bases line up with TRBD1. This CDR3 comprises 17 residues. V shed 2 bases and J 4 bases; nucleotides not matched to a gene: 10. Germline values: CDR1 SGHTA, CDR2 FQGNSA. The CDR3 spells CASSLQSGTGRYNEQFF. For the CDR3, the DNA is TGTGCCAGCAGCTTACAATCCGGGACAGGCCGTTACAATGAGCAGTTCTTC.

The CDR3, as DNA: TGTGCCAGCAGCTTAGAAGCCAGAGGGCGGAACTATGGCTACACCTTC. Amino acid sequence: CASSLEARGRNYGYTF. The chain carries TRBV7-4 and TRBJ1-2, with unresolved D. The V gene's germline CDR1 is SGHVT and CDR2 SQSDAQ. This CDR3 spans 16 amino acids. The V and J ends lost 1 base and 2 bases respectively, with 14 bases between them. The entire variable domain, with the rest obtained from reference TRBV7-4 and TRBJ1-2, is as follows: GAGVSQSPRYKVAKRGRDVALRCDSISGHVTLYWYRQTLGQGSEVLTYSQSDAQRDKSGRPSGRFSAERPERSVSTLKIQRTEQGDSAVYLCASSLEARGRNYGYTFGSGTRLTVV.

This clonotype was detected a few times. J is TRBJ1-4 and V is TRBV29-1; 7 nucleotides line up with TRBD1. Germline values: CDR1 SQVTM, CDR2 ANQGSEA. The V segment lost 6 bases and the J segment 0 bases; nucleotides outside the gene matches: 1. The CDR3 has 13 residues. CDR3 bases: TGCAGCGTCCAGGGGGCAACTAATGAAAAACTGTTTTTT. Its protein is CSVQGATNEKLFF.

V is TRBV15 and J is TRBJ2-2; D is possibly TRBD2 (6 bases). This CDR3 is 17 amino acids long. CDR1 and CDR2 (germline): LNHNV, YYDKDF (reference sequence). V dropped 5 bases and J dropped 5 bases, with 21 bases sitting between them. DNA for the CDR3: TGTGCCACCAGCGCGGGGACGGCCCTGATGGGGACCGGGGAGCTGTTTTTT. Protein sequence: CATSAGTALMGTGELFF.

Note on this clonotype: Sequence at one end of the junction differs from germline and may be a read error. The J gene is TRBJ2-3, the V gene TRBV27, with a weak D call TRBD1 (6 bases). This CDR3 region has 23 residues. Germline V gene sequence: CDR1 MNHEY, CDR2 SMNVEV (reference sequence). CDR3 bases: TGTGCCGGCAGCCACAGGGTCGGACCGCCGAAAATTATATCAAAAGCTAGCACAGATACGCAGTATTTT. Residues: CAGSHRVGPPKIISKASTDTQYF.

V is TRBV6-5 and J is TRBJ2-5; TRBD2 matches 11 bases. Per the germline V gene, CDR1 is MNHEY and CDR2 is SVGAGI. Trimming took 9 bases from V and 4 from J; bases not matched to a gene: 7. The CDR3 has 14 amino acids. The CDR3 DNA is TGTGCCAGTAAACTAGCGGGAGTGGGAGAGACCCAGTACTTC. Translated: CASKLAGVGETQYF.

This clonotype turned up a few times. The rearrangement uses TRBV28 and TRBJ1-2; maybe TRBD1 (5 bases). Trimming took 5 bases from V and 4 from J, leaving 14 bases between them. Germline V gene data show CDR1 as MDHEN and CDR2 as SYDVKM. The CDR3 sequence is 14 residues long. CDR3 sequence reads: CASSPPTVIYGYTF. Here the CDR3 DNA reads TGTGCCAGCAGTCCCCCGACAGTTATCTATGGCTACACCTTC.

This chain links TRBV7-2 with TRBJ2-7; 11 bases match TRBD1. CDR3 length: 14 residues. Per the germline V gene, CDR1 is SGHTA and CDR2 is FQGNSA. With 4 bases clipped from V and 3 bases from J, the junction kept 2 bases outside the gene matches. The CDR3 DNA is TGTGCCAGCAGCTGGACAGGGGGCTACTACGAGCAGTACTTC. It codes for CASSWTGGYYEQYF.

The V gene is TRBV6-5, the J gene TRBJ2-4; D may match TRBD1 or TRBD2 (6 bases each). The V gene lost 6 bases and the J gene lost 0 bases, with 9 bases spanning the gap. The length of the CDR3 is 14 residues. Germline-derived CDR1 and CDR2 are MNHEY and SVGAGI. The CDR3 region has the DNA TGTGCCAGCAGAGGGGGGAGAGCCAAAAACATTCAGTACTTC. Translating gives CASRGGRAKNIQYF.

The CDR3 DNA reads as TGTGCCAGCAGTGAGCGGTTGAGAAAAGATACGCAGTATTTT. Its translation is CASSERLRKDTQYF. The chain combines TRBV6-1 with TRBJ2-3, with D unresolved. Deletions cut 3 bases from V and 5 bases from J, with 12 bases between. The CDR3 spans 14 residues. CDR1 is MNHNS, CDR2 SASEGT, per germline.

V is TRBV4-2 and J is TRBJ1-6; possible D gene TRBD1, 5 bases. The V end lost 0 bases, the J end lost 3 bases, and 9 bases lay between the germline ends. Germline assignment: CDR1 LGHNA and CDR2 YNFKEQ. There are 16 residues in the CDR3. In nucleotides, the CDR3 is TGTGCCAGCAGCCAAGATCAGACAGTCTATAATTCACCCCTCCACTTT. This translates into CASSQDQTVYNSPLHF.

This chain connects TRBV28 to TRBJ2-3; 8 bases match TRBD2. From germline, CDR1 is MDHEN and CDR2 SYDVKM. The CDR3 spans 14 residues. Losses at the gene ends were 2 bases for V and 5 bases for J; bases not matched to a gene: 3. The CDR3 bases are TGTGCCAGCAGTTTAGCGGGAGGAGGAGATACGCAGTATTTT. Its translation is CASSLAGGGDTQYF.

The CDR3 DNA follows: TGTGCCAGCCAAAAAGGTGTGGGACTCAATGAGCAGTTCTTC. It encodes CASQKGVGLNEQFF. V is TRBV18 and J is TRBJ2-1, with TRBD2 as a possible D gene (6 bases). The CDR3 sequence is 14 residues long. Between the trimmed V and J ends, which lost 8 bases and 6 bases, there was a span of 17 bases. The V gene's germline CDR1 is KGHSH and CDR2 LQKENI.

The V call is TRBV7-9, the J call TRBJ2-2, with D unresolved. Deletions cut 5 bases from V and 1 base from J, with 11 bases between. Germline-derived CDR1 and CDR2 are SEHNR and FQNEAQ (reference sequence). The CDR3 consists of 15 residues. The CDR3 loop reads CASSPRTLNTGELFF. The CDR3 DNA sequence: TGTGCCAGCAGCCCCCGGACCCTGAACACCGGGGAGCTGTTTTTT.

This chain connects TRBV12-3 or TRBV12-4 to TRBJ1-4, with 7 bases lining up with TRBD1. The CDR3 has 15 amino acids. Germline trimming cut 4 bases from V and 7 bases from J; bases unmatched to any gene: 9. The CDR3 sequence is CASSWKGAVSEKLFF. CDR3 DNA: TGTGCCAGCAGTTGGAAGGGGGCAGTGAGTGAAAAACTGTTTTTT.

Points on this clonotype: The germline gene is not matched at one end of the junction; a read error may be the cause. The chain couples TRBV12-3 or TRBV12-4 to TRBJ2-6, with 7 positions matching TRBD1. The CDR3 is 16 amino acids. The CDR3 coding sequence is TGTGCCAGCAGTTCACGACAGGGACCCGGGGCCAACGCCCTGACTTTC. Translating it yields CASSSRQGPGANALTF.

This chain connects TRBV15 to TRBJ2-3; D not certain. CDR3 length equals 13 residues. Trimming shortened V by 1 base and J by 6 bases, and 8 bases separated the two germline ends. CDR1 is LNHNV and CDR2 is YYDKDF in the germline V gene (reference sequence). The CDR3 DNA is TGTGCCACCAGCAGAGTGGTCAGCGATACGCAGTATTTT. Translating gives CATSRVVSDTQYF.

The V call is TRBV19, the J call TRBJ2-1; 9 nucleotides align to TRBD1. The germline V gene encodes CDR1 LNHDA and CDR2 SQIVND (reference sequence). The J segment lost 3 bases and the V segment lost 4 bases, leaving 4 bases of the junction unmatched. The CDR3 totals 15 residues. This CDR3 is CASSTRDRDYNEQFF. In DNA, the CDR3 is TGTGCCAGTAGTACCCGGGACAGGGACTACAATGAGCAGTTCTTC.

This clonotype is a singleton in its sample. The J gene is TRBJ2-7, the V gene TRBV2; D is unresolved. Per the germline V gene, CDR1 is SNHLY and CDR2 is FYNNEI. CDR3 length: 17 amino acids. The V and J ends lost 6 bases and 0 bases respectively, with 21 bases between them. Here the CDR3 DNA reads TGTGCCAGCAGCACCTACCCTGGACGTACTTTCTCCTACGAGCAGTACTTC. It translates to CASSTYPGRTFSYEQYF.